The 4 T cell receptor beta chains reported below all come from one sample, sequenced in a study of early T cells in non-severe SARS-CoV-2 infection. TCRdb reprocessed the 5' RACE reads with MiXCR, giving one entry per CDR3 protein. This table holds 50,000 to 60,000 distinct CDR3 sequences, roughly 12% found once. Sequenced sample: whole blood. The receptors shown here come from an adult who was a healthcare worker with PCR-confirmed SARS-CoV-2 infection or an uninfected control (not recorded which).

This clonotype was picked up many times. The V gene is TRBV5-5, the J gene TRBJ1-1; D uncertain. V was trimmed by 6 bases and J by 0 bases, leaving 15 bases between them. The CDR3 spans 15 residues. Germline CDR1 and CDR2: SGHKS and YYEKEE (reference sequence). The CDR3 DNA reads as TGTGCCAGCATCCCCCAGGCAGCATTGAACACTGAAGCTTTCTTT. This encodes CASIPQAALNTEAFF. Together with reference TRBV5-5 and TRBJ1-1, the CDR3 gives the full variable domain: DAGVTQSPTHLIKTRGQQVTLRCSPISGHKSVSWYQQVLGQGPQFIFQYYEKEERGRGNFPDRFSARQFPNYSSELNVNALLLGDSALYLCASIPQAALNTEAFFGQGTRLTVV.

This clonotype occurred many times. The rearrangement links TRBV28 to TRBJ2-7, with TRBD1 identical over 7 bases. The CDR3 is 13 residues long. Germline V CDR1 and CDR2: MDHEN, SYDVKM. With V trimmed by 9 bases and J by 0 bases, 5 bases remained unmatched. CDR3 nucleotides: TGTGCCAGTAGGACAGGCCGCTCCTACGAGCAGTACTTC. Its protein is CASRTGRSYEQYF.

J is TRBJ1-4 and V is TRBV28; 7 bases are shared with TRBD1. Per germline, CDR1 MDHEN and CDR2 SYDVKM. V gave up 6 bases and J gave up 5 bases; unmatched junction bases: 9. The CDR3 has 15 amino acids. Here the CDR3 reads CASSPGQPGNEKLFF. CDR3 DNA sequence: TGTGCCAGCAGCCCGGGACAGCCGGGAAATGAAAAACTGTTTTTT.

The rearrangement joins TRBV4-1 to TRBJ2-7, with 7 bases lining up with TRBD2. The germline gives CDR1 MGHRA, CDR2 YSYEKL. This CDR3 has 14 amino acids. Trimming removed 6 bases from V and 2 bases from J; junction bases left unmatched: 7. The CDR3, as DNA: TGCGCCAGCAGGGCGACTAGCAGCACCTACGAGCAGTACTTC. Its translation: CASRATSSTYEQYF.